These T cell receptor beta chains were read from a single sample in a study of T-cell reconstitution after alpha-beta-depleted transplantation in children. In TCRdb, the PCR reads were re-called with MiXCR into one record per CDR3 protein. The sample records around 94,000 distinct CDR3 sequences, roughly 6% being singletons. The specimen was PBMCs, mostly from graft donor cells, collected 60 days after TCRalphabeta/CD19-depleted stem cell transplant. The receptor source for this set is a female patient aged 2 to 10 who had a stem cell transplant for Fanconi anemia, so the T cells may come from the graft donor. The conserved cysteine and the conserved F or W are not part of the CDR3 here. D genes are given only for firm matches. Some rows mark clone size as missing; the rest say once, few, many or name a class of expanded clone.

TRBV15,TRBD2,many,ATSNSGSTDTQY
TRBV18,TRBD1,.,ASSFQTGMAYEQY
TRBV28,.,.,ASRDNNQPQH
TRBV2,TRBD1,many,FIRGRSNRGQKETQY
TRBV6-1,.,many,ASSPGLWETQY
TRBV14,.,many,ASSQGFRVVTEAF
TRBV12-3/TRBV12-4,.,.,SSSLSGAFPTDTQY
TRBV9,.,many,ASSVNQETQY
TRBV20-1,.,.,CATRPRLVPIYEQY
TRBV29-1,TRBD2,many,SVVPGLAGFDNEQF
TRBV14,.,few,ASSQDAAIEQY
TRBV28,.,many,ASSLLGGALSKETQY
TRBV12-3/TRBV12-4,TRBD2,many,ASRHSGGQETQY
TRBV7-2,.,few,ASRLGLNTGELF
TRBV6-5,TRBD1,few,ASSYSRGTYEQY
TRBV5-1,.,many,ASSPTGPGNTIY
TRBV11-2,.,many,ASSVISRGFSSYNEQF
TRBV29-1,TRBD2,many,STAPLTSDGYNEQF
TRBV5-6,.,many,ASSLGGTIQF
TRBV7-9,.,.,ASSLIEGRPYEQY
TRBV28,.,few,ASKVPLQGSGEKLF
TRBV20-1,TRBD1,many,SAGRFPGQGAYEQY
TRBV12-3/TRBV12-4,.,many,ASREGAGETQY
TRBV19,.,.,ASAGQTISGANVLT
TRBV20-1,TRBD1,.,CAREPGTAFNQPQH
TRBV20-1,.,few,SASRAASTDTQY
TRBV9,.,few,ASSVGAWGTDTQY
TRBV20-1,.,many,SARTGFGSNQPQH
TRBV11-3,.,many,ASSLKGQNTGELF
TRBV7-9,.,many,ASSERGGYEQY
TRBV20-1,.,many,SARVGAGATDTQY
TRBV12-3/TRBV12-4,.,many,ASAGEETQY
TRBV11-2,TRBD2,many,ASSSRFWTSGTSYEQY
TRBV2,.,many,ASRGYLGNTQY
TRBV7-3,TRBD2,many,ASSPPGLANEQF
TRBV12-3/TRBV12-4,TRBD1,many,ASSKDRGLAVSSYNEQF
TRBV12-3/TRBV12-4,TRBD2,many,ASSPRTSADTQY
TRBV3-1,TRBD1,.,ASSRPTGSSPLH
TRBV4-2,TRBD2,.,ASSLRAGENYNEQF
TRBV12-3/TRBV12-4,TRBD1,.,ASTHRGGNEKLF
TRBV20-1,.,few,SARRPDSNQPQH
TRBV15,TRBD2,few,ATSRGAGRNNEQF
TRBV5-6,.,many,ASSLWGYPYNEQF
TRBV5-1,.,many,ASSFGSSYNEQF
TRBV12-3/TRBV12-4,TRBD2,many,ASSRLAGGGDTQY
TRBV5-1,.,many,ASSLGRRPPSTNEKLF